A single sample gave rise to the 12 T cell receptor beta chains below, sequenced in a study of T-cell reconstitution after alpha-beta-depleted transplantation in children. The TCRbeta library incorporated unique molecular identifiers. TCRdb redid the calling of the PCR reads with MiXCR, one entry per CDR3 protein. The profile covers around 370,000 distinct CDR3 sequences, with roughly 17% appearing a single time and roughly 40% taken by the ten largest. Sequencing was performed on PBMCs, mostly from graft donor cells, taken 360 days after TCRalphabeta/CD19-depleted stem cell transplant. All receptors come from a male patient under 10 years old who had a stem cell transplant for acute lymphoblastic leukemia, so the T cells may come from the graft donor.

The table lists this clonotype with a count of one. The rearrangement links TRBV27 to TRBJ2-1; the match to TRBD2 covers 9 bases. The CDR3 consists of 19 residues. Germline V gene lookup returns CDR1 MNHEY and CDR2 SMNVEV (reference sequence). The junction had 18 bases not matched to a gene; V was cut back by 5 bases and J by 4 bases. The chain's CDR3 is CASSAKQMSTSGLYNEQFF. The CDR3 DNA is TGTGCCAGCAGTGCCAAACAGATGAGCACTAGCGGGTTGTACAATGAGCAGTTCTTC.

The V call is TRBV20-1, the J call TRBJ2-1, with 8 nucleotides matching TRBD1. Germline V gene sequence: CDR1 DFQATT, CDR2 SNEGSKA (reference sequence). This CDR3 is 15 amino acids long. Trimming took 0 bases from V and 4 from J; bases not matched to a gene: 5. CDR3 sequence: CSARDLDRAYNEQFF. CDR3 nucleotide sequence: TGCAGTGCTAGAGATCTGGACAGGGCGTACAATGAGCAGTTCTTC.

This clonotype was detected ten times or more. The chain recombines TRBV13 with TRBJ2-7; D is undetermined. V was shortened by 4 bases and J by 1 base, with 14 bases between the two germline ends. Germline assignment: CDR1 PRHDT and CDR2 FYEKMQ (reference sequence). The CDR3 sequence is 15 residues long. Here the CDR3 reads CASSSYRATSYEQYF. CDR3 in DNA: TGTGCCAGCAGCTCCTATAGGGCTACTTCCTACGAGCAGTACTTC. The full variable domain, with the rest looked up from reference TRBV13 and TRBJ2-7, is AAGVIQSPRHLIKEKRETATLKCYPIPRHDTVYWYQQGPGQDPQFLISFYEKMQSDKGSIPDRFSAQQFSDYHSELNMSSLELGDSALYFCASSSYRATSYEQYFGPGTRLTVT.

The chain links TRBV20-1 to TRBJ2-6; D is ambiguous. Trimming pared 3 bases from V and 0 bases from J, leaving 6 bases between. Germline lookup yields CDR1 DFQATT and CDR2 SNEGSKA (reference sequence). The CDR3 has 14 amino acids. For the CDR3, the DNA is TGCAGTGCTAGGACCCCCTCTGGGGCCAACGTCCTGACTTTC. Its translation: CSARTPSGANVLTF.

This clonotype has more than one count but fewer than ten. The chain employs TRBV7-9 and TRBJ2-7, with 9 bases fitting TRBD1. Germline loops: CDR1 SEHNR, CDR2 FQNEAQ (reference sequence). The CDR3 is 14 residues long. Germline trimming cut 4 bases from V and 3 bases from J; bases unmatched to any gene: 4. Written as DNA, the CDR3 is TGTGCCAGCAGCTACCTGGGACAGGGCTACGAGCAGTACTTC. Its translation is CASSYLGQGYEQYF.

This clonotype was counted at least ten times. This chain connects TRBV6-5 to TRBJ1-6; D might be TRBD1 (5 bases). The CDR3 length is 17 residues. The germline V and J ends were trimmed by 2 bases and 0 bases, with 11 bases remaining between them. Germline CDR1 reads MNHEY; CDR2 reads SVGAGI. In DNA form, the CDR3 reads TGTGCCAGCAGTTACATACCAGGGAGCTCCTATAATTCACCCCTCCACTTT. It encodes CASSYIPGSSYNSPLHF.

This chain uses TRBV5-1 with TRBJ2-3, with D perhaps being TRBD1 or TRBD2 (7 bases each). The CDR3 is 15 amino acids. Germline V gene data show CDR1 as SGHRS and CDR2 as YFSETQ. V lost 4 bases and J 2 bases, leaving 14 bases between the germline ends. CDR3 protein: CASSLSGGDTDTQYF. The CDR3 nucleotides read TGCGCCAGCAGCCTTTCAGGGGGGGACACAGATACGCAGTATTTT.

The chain couples TRBV4-3 to TRBJ2-1; 8 bases fit TRBD1. J was trimmed by 2 bases and V by 3 bases; bases with no gene match: 3. From germline, CDR1 is LGHNA and CDR2 YSLEER. The CDR3 covers 15 residues. The CDR3 DNA follows: TGCGCCAGCAGCCAGGACAGGGACCCCTACAATGAGCAGTTCTTC. As protein: CASSQDRDPYNEQFF.

A word on this clonotype: A much larger clone is a single base away; this may be a read error. The rearrangement uses TRBV5-1 and TRBJ2-1; tentatively, D is TRBD2 (5 bases). The CDR3 is made up of 16 amino acids. Per the germline V gene, CDR1 is SGHRS and CDR2 is YFSETQ. As DNA, the CDR3 is TGCGCCAGCAGCCCGAGGGCCCAGAGCTCCTTCAATGAGCAGTTCTTC. Protein sequence: CASSPRAQSSFNEQFF.

This clonotype is labeled as medium-sized (0.01 to 0.1%). The rearrangement uses TRBV10-3 and TRBJ2-2; tentative D call: TRBD1 (6 bases). V was shortened by 6 bases and J by 2 bases, with 10 bases between the two germline ends. The CDR3 sequence is 14 residues long. The germline CDR1 and CDR2 sequences are ENHRY and SYGVKD. CDR3 in DNA: TGTGCCATCAGAGGACAGCTTAACACCGGGGAGCTGTTTTTT. This encodes CAIRGQLNTGELFF.

This clonotype was seen only once. The CDR3 DNA reads as TGTGCCAGCAGGGAAGATACCCCGGGACAGGGTTACAATGAGCAGTTCTTC. It is translated as CASREDTPGQGYNEQFF. The rearrangement links TRBV12-3 or TRBV12-4 to TRBJ2-1, with 9 bases lining up with TRBD1. This CDR3 comprises 17 residues. The junction had 13 bases not matched to a gene; V was cut back by 6 bases and J by 4 bases.

At least ten counts were recorded for this clonotype. The chain is built from TRBV10-3 and TRBJ1-3; unclear D gene. Germline CDR1 and CDR2: ENHRY and SYGVKD. The CDR3 runs 12 residues. V lost 3 bases and J 4 bases, leaving 4 bases between the germline ends. The CDR3 nucleotides are TGTGCCATCAGTGAAAGGGGAAACACCATATATTTT. It specifies CAISERGNTIYF.